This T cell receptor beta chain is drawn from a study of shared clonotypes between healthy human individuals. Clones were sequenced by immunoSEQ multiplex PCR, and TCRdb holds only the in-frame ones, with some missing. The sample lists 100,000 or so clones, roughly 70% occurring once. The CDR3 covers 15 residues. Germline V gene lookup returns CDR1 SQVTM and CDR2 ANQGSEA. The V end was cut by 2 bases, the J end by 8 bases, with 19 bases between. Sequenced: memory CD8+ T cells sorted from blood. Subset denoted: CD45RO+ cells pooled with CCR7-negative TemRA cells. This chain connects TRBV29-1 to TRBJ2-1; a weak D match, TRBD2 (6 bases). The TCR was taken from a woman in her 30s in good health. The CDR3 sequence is CSVELSDYQSDEQFF. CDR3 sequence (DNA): TGCAGCGTTGAATTGTCGGACTACCAATCGGATGAGCAGTTCTTC.